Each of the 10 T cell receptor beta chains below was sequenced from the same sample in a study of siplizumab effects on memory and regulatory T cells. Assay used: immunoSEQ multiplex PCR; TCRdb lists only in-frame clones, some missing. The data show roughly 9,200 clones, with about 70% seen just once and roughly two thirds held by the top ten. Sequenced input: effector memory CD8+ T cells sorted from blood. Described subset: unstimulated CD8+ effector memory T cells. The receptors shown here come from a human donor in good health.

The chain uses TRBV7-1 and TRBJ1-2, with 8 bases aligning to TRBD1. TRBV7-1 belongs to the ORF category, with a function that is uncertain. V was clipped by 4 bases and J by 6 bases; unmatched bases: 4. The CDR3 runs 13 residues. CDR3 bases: TGTGCCAGCAGCTTGGGACAGGTCCATGGCTACACCTTC. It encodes CASSLGQVHGYTF.

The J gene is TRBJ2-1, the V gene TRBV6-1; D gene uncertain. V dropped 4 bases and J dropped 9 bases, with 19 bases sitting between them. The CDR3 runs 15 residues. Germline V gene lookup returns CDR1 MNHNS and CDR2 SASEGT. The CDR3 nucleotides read TGTGCCAGCAGTGTTGATCCCTCTGTTGCGGTTGAGCAGTTCTTC. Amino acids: CASSVDPSVAVEQFF.

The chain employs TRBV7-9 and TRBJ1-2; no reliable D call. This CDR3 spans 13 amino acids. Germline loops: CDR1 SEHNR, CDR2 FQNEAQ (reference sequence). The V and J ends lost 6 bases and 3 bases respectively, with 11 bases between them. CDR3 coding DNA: TGTGCCAGCAGTTCGACCGAAGACTATGGCTACACCTTC. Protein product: CASSSTEDYGYTF.

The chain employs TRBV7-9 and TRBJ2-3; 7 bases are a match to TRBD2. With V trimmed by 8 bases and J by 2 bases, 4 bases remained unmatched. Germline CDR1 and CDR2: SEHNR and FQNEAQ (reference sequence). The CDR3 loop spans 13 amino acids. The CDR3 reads CASGGENTDTQYF. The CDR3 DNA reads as TGTGCCAGCGGGGGGGAGAACACAGATACGCAGTATTTT.

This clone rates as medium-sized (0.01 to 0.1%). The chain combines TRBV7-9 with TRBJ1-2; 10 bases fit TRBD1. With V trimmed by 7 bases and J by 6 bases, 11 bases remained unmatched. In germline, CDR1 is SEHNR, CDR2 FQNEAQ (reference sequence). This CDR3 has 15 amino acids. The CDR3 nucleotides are TGTGCCAGCATCCTTAGACAGGGGGCGTCTGATGGCTACACCTTC. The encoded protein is CASILRQGASDGYTF. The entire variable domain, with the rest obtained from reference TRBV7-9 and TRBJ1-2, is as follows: DTGVSQNPRHKITKRGQNVTFRCDPISEHNRLYWYRQTLGQGPEFLTYFQNEAQLEKSRLLSDRFSAERPKGSFSTLEIQRTEQGDSAMYLCASILRQGASDGYTFGSGTRLTVV.

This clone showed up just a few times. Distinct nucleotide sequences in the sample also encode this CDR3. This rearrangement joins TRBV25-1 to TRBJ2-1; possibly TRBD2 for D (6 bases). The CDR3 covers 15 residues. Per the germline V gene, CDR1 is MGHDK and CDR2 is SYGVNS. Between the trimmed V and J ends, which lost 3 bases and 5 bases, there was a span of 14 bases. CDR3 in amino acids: CASSDFHGSNNEQFF. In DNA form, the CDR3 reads TGTGCCAGCAGTGACTTCCACGGGAGTAACAATGAGCAGTTCTTC.

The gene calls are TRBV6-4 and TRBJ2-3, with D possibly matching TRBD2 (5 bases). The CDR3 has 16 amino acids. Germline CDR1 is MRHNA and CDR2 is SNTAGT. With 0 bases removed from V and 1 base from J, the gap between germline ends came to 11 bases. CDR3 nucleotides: TGTGCCAGCAGTGACTCGTTTGAGGGAGGCACAGATACGCAGTATTTT. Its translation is CASSDSFEGGTDTQYF.

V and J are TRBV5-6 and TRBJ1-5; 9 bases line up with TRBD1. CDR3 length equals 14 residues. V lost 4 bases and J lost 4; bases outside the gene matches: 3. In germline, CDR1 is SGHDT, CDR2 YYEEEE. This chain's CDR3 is CASSPGQGNQPQHF. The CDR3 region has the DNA TGTGCCAGCAGCCCCGGACAGGGGAATCAGCCCCAGCATTTT.

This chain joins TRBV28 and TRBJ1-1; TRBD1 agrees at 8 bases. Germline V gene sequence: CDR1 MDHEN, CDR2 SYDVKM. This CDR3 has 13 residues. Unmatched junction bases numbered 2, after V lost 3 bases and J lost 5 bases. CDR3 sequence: CASSFYRGTEAFF. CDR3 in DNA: TGTGCCAGCAGTTTTTACAGGGGGACTGAAGCTTTCTTT.

DNA for the CDR3: TGCGCCAAAATAGCGGAGAGCGAGGGGGAGCAGTACTTC. Encoded protein: CAKIAESEGEQYF. The genes are TRBV5-1 and TRBJ2-7; TRBD2 is a possible D gene (6 bases). Between the trimmed V and J ends, which lost 9 bases and 7 bases, there was a span of 20 bases. Germline lookup yields CDR1 SGHRS and CDR2 YFSETQ. This CDR3 is built from 13 residues.